This passage covers 30 T cell receptor beta chains from one sample sequenced in a study of T cell responses to AZD1222 COVID-19 vaccine. Method: immunoSEQ multiplex PCR; TCRdb's copy keeps in-frame clones and lacks some. The repertoire has around 92,000 clones, roughly nine tenths of them found once; the top ten carry about 7.5%. The source was peripheral blood, collected on day 0 of AZD1222 vaccination. These receptors all stem from an adult in good health.

This chain uses TRBV4-3 with TRBJ2-3; 8 positions agree with TRBD2. The CDR3 contains 19 residues. The germline gives CDR1 LGHNA, CDR2 YSLEER. Losses at the gene ends were 1 base for V and 5 bases for J; bases not matched to a gene: 17. CDR3 sequence reads: CASSQGASGGPARVDTQYF. In DNA form, the CDR3 reads TGCGCCAGCAGCCAAGGGGCCAGCGGGGGCCCAGCCAGGGTAGATACGCAGTATTTT.

In DNA form, the CDR3 reads TGCGCCAGCAGCTTGGGGGGGTCGGCTAATGAAAAACTGTTTTTT. Residues: CASSLGGSANEKLFF. The chain couples TRBV5-1 to TRBJ1-4; TRBD1 might be the D (5 bases). This CDR3 comprises 15 residues. CDR1 SGHRS and CDR2 YFSETQ come from the germline V gene. The ends were cut back, 0 bases at V and 3 bases at J, with 9 bases in the middle. The full variable domain, rest sourced from reference TRBV5-1 and TRBJ1-4, is KAGVTQTPRYLIKTRGQQVTLSCSPISGHRSVSWYQQTPGQGLQFLFEYFSETQRNKGNFPGRFSGRQFSNSRSEMNVSTLELGDSALYLCASSLGGSANEKLFFGSGTQLSVL.

This sequence joins TRBV6-4 and TRBJ2-2; 7 nucleotides match TRBD2. The germline V gene has CDR1 MRHNA and CDR2 SNTAGT. V shed 3 bases, J shed 4 bases, and the junction held 8 bases outside the gene matches. The CDR3 is made up of 16 amino acids. This CDR3 reads CASSEVAGVGTGELFF. The CDR3 DNA reads as TGTGCCAGCAGTGAAGTGGCGGGAGTGGGCACCGGGGAGCTGTTTTTT.

There are a few counts of this clone. The chain couples TRBV6-5 to TRBJ1-5; D remains unclear. The length of the CDR3 is 14 residues. The germline CDR1 and CDR2 sequences are MNHEY and SVGAGI. V lost 0 bases, J lost 0 bases, and 3 bases lay in between. CDR3 nucleotides: TGTGCCAGCAGTTACTCAGGTAGCAATCAGCCCCAGCATTTT. This gives the protein CASSYSGSNQPQHF.

The genes are TRBV7-3 and TRBJ2-1; D is tentatively TRBD1 or TRBD2 (5 bases each). CDR1 and CDR2 (germline): SGHTA, FQGTGA. The length of the CDR3 is 14 residues. V dropped 4 bases and J dropped 6 bases, with 13 bases sitting between them. The CDR3 is CASSSSWDGNEQFF. The CDR3 DNA reads as TGTGCCAGCAGCTCCTCATGGGACGGCAATGAGCAGTTCTTC.

The V call is TRBV9, the J call TRBJ2-2; D call uncertain. In germline, CDR1 is SGDLS, CDR2 YYNGEE. This CDR3 is built from 15 residues. V lost 3 bases, J lost 0 bases, and 9 bases lay in between. In DNA, the CDR3 is TGTGCCAGCAGCGGATATGGGACGAACACCGGGGAGCTGTTTTTT. Translated: CASSGYGTNTGELFF.

The rearrangement uses TRBV2 and TRBJ2-7, with D possibly TRBD1 on 5 matching bases. CDR1 and CDR2 (germline): SNHLY, FYNNEI. The CDR3 loop spans 14 amino acids. The V and J ends lost 4 bases and 2 bases respectively, with 12 bases between them. The CDR3 is CASSGLDTAYEQYF. In nucleotides, the CDR3 is TGTGCCAGCAGTGGGCTGGACACAGCCTACGAGCAGTACTTC.

The chain recombines TRBV7-3 with TRBJ2-6; 12 bases fit TRBD1. CDR1 and CDR2 from the germline V gene are SGHTA and FQGTGA. V shed 7 bases and J 4 bases; nucleotides not matched to a gene: 14. This CDR3 is 19 amino acids long. CDR3 nucleotides: TGTGCCAGCACCCGTAGACCGGGACAGGGGGCGCCAGGGGCCAACGTCCTGACTTTC. It is translated as CASTRRPGQGAPGANVLTF. Together with reference TRBV7-3 and TRBJ2-6, the CDR3 gives the full variable domain: GAGVSQTPSNKVTEKGKYVELRCDPISGHTALYWYRQSLGQGPEFLIYFQGTGAADDSGLPNDRFFAVRPEGSVSTLKIQRTERGDSAVYLCASTRRPGQGAPGANVLTFGAGSRLTVL.

The V gene is TRBV4-2, the J gene TRBJ2-7, with TRBD2 matching 8 bases. V shed 1 base, J shed 5 bases, and the junction held 10 bases outside the gene matches. Per the germline V gene, CDR1 is LGHNA and CDR2 is YNFKEQ. This CDR3 has 16 amino acids. The CDR3 coding sequence is TGTGCCAGCAGCCAAGTTGGGCTAGCGGGTTTCGACGAGCAGTACTTC. Its protein is CASSQVGLAGFDEQYF.

This clone was counted once. This chain links TRBV6-5 with TRBJ1-1, with unresolved D. V was shortened by 5 bases and J by 1 base, with 11 bases between the two germline ends. The CDR3 is made up of 14 amino acids. The germline CDR1 and CDR2 sequences are MNHEY and SVGAGI. DNA of the CDR3: TGTGCCAGCAGTAGAAACTCGGAGAACACTGAAGCTTTCTTT. It codes for CASSRNSENTEAFF.

This chain connects TRBV24-1 to TRBJ2-1, with a weak D call TRBD1 (6 bases). Germline V gives CDR1 KGHDR, CDR2 SFDVKD. The V end was cut by 7 bases, the J end by 7 bases, with 16 bases between. The CDR3 is 14 residues long. The CDR3 is CATRAGAGENEQFF. The CDR3 DNA sequence: TGTGCCACCAGGGCCGGGGCAGGGGAGAATGAGCAGTTCTTC.

The V and J genes are TRBV30 and TRBJ1-1; D is perhaps TRBD1 (5 bases). The V end was cut by 1 base, the J end by 1 base, with 7 bases between. Germline V gives CDR1 GTSNPN, CDR2 SVGIG (reference sequence). This CDR3 contains 13 residues. The DNA for the CDR3 is TGTGCCTGGAGTGGACAGCCGAACACTGAAGCTTTCTTT. Protein product: CAWSGQPNTEAFF.

This chain connects TRBV3-1 (or the pseudogene TRBV3-2) to TRBJ2-7; 8 bases fit TRBD2. Germline values: CDR1 LGHDT, CDR2 YNNKEL (reference sequence). The CDR3 is made up of 14 amino acids. Losses at the gene ends were 4 bases for V and 2 bases for J; bases not matched to a gene: 4. CDR3 sequence reads: CASSRRRGAYEQYF. As DNA, the CDR3 is TGTGCCAGCAGCCGGAGGCGGGGGGCCTACGAGCAGTACTTC.

This sequence joins TRBV6-5 and TRBJ1-1; 8 nucleotides agree with TRBD1. The CDR3 contains 12 residues. Trimming removed 7 bases from V and 5 bases from J; junction bases left unmatched: 3. The germline V gene has CDR1 MNHEY and CDR2 SVGAGI. The chain's CDR3 is CASKTGGTEAFF. CDR3 nucleotide sequence: TGTGCCAGCAAAACAGGGGGGACTGAAGCTTTCTTT.

The chain joins TRBV6-6 to TRBJ1-5; TRBD1 aligns across 7 bases. CDR3 length: 17 residues. Germline-derived CDR1 and CDR2 are MNHNY and SVGAGI (reference sequence). V gave up 5 bases and J gave up 0 bases; unmatched junction bases: 10. The DNA for the CDR3 is TGTGCCAGCAGTCCGGGACAGAGATCATATAGCAATCAGCCCCAGCATTTT. It yields the protein CASSPGQRSYSNQPQHF.

The chain carries TRBV15 and TRBJ2-3; D gene unclear. CDR3 length: 16 amino acids. Germline CDR1 and CDR2: LNHNV and YYDKDF (reference sequence). V was clipped by 3 bases and J by 3 bases, with 16 bases between them. The chain's CDR3 is CATSRGLVIGTDTQYF. The CDR3 nucleotides are TGTGCCACCAGCAGGGGCCTGGTCATCGGGACAGATACGCAGTATTTT.

J is TRBJ1-1 and V is TRBV2, with TRBD1 matching 11 bases. The V gene's germline CDR1 is SNHLY and CDR2 FYNNEI. The CDR3 sequence is 15 residues long. The V gene end was trimmed by 6 bases and the J gene end by 1 base; junction bases not matched to a gene: 4. The CDR3 DNA reads TGTGCCAGCAGGCGGGACAGGGGGGCGAACACTGAAGCTTTCTTT. This codes for CASRRDRGANTEAFF.

The rearrangement links TRBV4-1 to TRBJ1-1; D might be TRBD1 (6 bases). CDR3 size: 16 residues. The ends were cut back, 1 base at V and 1 base at J, with 13 bases in the middle. CDR1 is MGHRA and CDR2 is YSYEKL in the germline V gene. The chain's CDR3 is CASSQVYVTGNTEAFF. For the CDR3, the DNA is TGCGCCAGCAGCCAAGTTTACGTGACAGGGAACACTGAAGCTTTCTTT.

The V gene is TRBV30, the J gene TRBJ1-1, with 9 positions matching TRBD1. After removal of 1 base from V and 4 bases from J, the junction contained 1 base not matched to a gene. Germline lookup yields CDR1 GTSNPN and CDR2 SVGIG (reference sequence). The CDR3 covers 13 residues. The CDR3 is CAWSATGGTEAFF. The CDR3 DNA is TGTGCCTGGAGTGCGACAGGGGGCACTGAAGCTTTCTTT.

Only one count was recorded for this clone. The chain combines TRBV19 with TRBJ2-7; 9 positions agree with TRBD1. This CDR3 has 15 amino acids. J was trimmed by 1 base and V by 5 bases; bases with no gene match: 6. Germline loops: CDR1 LNHDA, CDR2 SQIVND (reference sequence). The CDR3 nucleotides read TGTGCCAGTAGTTTCCGGGACAGGGAATCCTACGAGCAGTACTTC. The encoded protein is CASSFRDRESYEQYF.

The J gene is TRBJ1-3, the V gene TRBV29-1; D gene ambiguous. Germline-derived CDR1 and CDR2 are SQVTM and ANQGSEA. There are 12 residues in the CDR3. Trimming left V 3 bases short and J 4 bases short, with 7 bases between. Here the CDR3 reads CSVEYQGNTIYF. The DNA of the CDR3 is TGCAGCGTTGAGTACCAGGGAAACACCATATATTTT.

This clone was detected only once. The chain joins TRBV4-3 to TRBJ1-1; D gene uncertain. Trimming removed 0 bases at V and 3 bases at J, with 11 bases between. The CDR3 consists of 15 residues. Germline-derived CDR1 and CDR2 are LGHNA and YSLEER. Here the CDR3 DNA reads TGCGCCAGCAGCCAAGACCAAGGTCTAGACACTGAAGCTTTCTTT. Translation gives CASSQDQGLDTEAFF.

The chain recombines TRBV7-6 with TRBJ2-2, with D perhaps TRBD1 or TRBD2 (6 bases each). The CDR3 is 17 amino acids. Trimming removed 5 bases from V and 0 bases from J, with 16 bases in between. Germline V lookup: CDR1 SGHVS, CDR2 FNYEAQ. Here the CDR3 DNA reads TGTGCCAGCAGCCTATTGCCCGGGGGCCCGAACACCGGGGAGCTGTTTTTT. This gives the protein CASSLLPGGPNTGELFF.

The chain has TRBV19 and TRBJ1-1; the D gene is possibly TRBD1 (6 bases). The V end lost 5 bases, the J end lost 5 bases, and 12 bases lay between the germline ends. The CDR3 sequence is 13 residues long. CDR1 and CDR2 (germline): LNHDA, SQIVND (reference sequence). Here the CDR3 DNA reads TGTGCCAGTAGTGCCCTCAGGGGAACTGAAGCTTTCTTT. Amino acids: CASSALRGTEAFF.

The J gene is TRBJ2-6, the V gene TRBV3-1 (or the pseudogene TRBV3-2), with D unclear. The germline CDR1 and CDR2 sequences are LGHDT and YNNKEL (reference sequence). The CDR3 sequence is 16 residues long. Trimming stripped 0 bases from V and 4 bases from J, with 10 bases between. CDR3 residues: CASSQDMRSGANVLTF. The DNA for the CDR3 is TGTGCCAGCAGCCAAGATATGAGGTCCGGGGCCAACGTCCTGACTTTC.

This rearrangement joins TRBV6-4 to TRBJ2-2, with 7 bases that match TRBD1. Per germline, CDR1 MRHNA and CDR2 SNTAGT. The CDR3 has 14 amino acids. V was pared by 2 bases and J by 3 bases, with 0 bases of the junction left unmatched. CDR3 loop: CASSDGTDTGELFF. The CDR3 nucleotides read TGTGCCAGCAGTGACGGGACAGACACCGGGGAGCTGTTTTTT.

This chain joins TRBV7-3 and TRBJ2-3, with 9 bases fitting TRBD1. Germline trimming cut 1 base from V and 0 bases from J; bases unmatched to any gene: 26. This CDR3 region has 24 residues. Germline V gives CDR1 SGHTA, CDR2 FQGTGA. CDR3: CASSLRAGTGYPSGQLRSTDTQYF. CDR3 nucleotides: TGTGCCAGCAGCTTAAGAGCCGGGACAGGGTATCCCTCGGGACAGCTACGGAGCACAGATACGCAGTATTTT.

This chain uses TRBV18 with TRBJ1-5; 7 bases map to TRBD1. The V segment lost 3 bases and the J segment 4 bases; nucleotides outside the gene matches: 9. CDR1 is KGHSH and CDR2 is LQKENI in the germline V gene. This CDR3 has 16 residues. The CDR3 DNA reads as TGTGCCAGCTCACCGGTCGGAGACAGGGCAAATCAGCCCCAGCATTTT. Its protein product is CASSPVGDRANQPQHF.

Here the CDR3 reads CASSLRGQALDEQYF. CDR3 sequence (DNA): TGTGCCAGCAGCCTTAGAGGGCAGGCCCTAGACGAGCAGTACTTC. The chain combines TRBV3-1 (or the pseudogene TRBV3-2) with TRBJ2-7, with TRBD2 as a possible D gene (5 bases). This CDR3 is built from 15 residues. Germline loops: CDR1 LGHDT, CDR2 YNNKEL (reference sequence). V gave up 4 bases and J gave up 5 bases, with 18 bases separating them.

This clone was seen a single time. The chain combines TRBV28 with TRBJ2-7; D might be TRBD2 (5 bases). The CDR3 has 13 amino acids. The germline V gene has CDR1 MDHEN and CDR2 SYDVKM. Trimming stripped 3 bases from V and 7 bases from J, with 13 bases between. The CDR3 sequence: CASSFPISGEQYF. The CDR3 DNA reads TGTGCCAGCAGTTTTCCCATCTCGGGGGAGCAGTACTTC.